The entry below describes one T cell receptor beta chain. The antigen remains unidentified. This sample stems from a study of T cell responses to AZD1222 COVID-19 vaccine. The study's findings and limits: Recipients of two AZD1222 doses showed rising Spike-specific TCR breadth and depth. The study identified only five to seven AZD1222 recipients as seropositive at baseline.

Germline loops: CDR1 SGHTA, CDR2 FQGNSA. V was pared by 1 base and J by 4 bases, with 5 bases between. There are 13 residues in the CDR3. The protocol was immunoSEQ multiplex PCR, while the TCRdb copy is restricted to in-frame clones and leaves out a portion. The sample holds around 220,000 clones, about 94% seen once. This chain uses TRBV7-2 with TRBJ1-5, with no clear D. The sequence was obtained from an adult who received the MenACWY meningococcal vaccine as a control. Sequencing was performed on peripheral blood, taken 28 days after the second dose of the MenACWY control vaccine. The CDR3 is CASSLVQNQPQHF. The CDR3 DNA is TGTGCCAGCAGCTTAGTACAAAATCAGCCCCAGCATTTT.